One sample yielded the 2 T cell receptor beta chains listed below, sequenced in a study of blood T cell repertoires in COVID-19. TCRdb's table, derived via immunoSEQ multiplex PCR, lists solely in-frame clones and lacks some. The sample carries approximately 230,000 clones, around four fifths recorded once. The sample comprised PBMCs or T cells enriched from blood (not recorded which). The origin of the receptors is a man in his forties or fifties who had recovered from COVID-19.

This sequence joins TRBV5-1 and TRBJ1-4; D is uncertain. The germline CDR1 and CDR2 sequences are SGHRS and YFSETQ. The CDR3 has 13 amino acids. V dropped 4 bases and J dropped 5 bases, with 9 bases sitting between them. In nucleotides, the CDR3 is TGCGCCAGCAGCCCCGGCGGAAATGAAAAACTGTTTTTT. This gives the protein CASSPGGNEKLFF.

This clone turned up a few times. The CDR3 DNA reads TGTGCCAGCAGCGGGACAGGGGGCTCCCTTGGCTACACCTTC. Its protein product is CASSGTGGSLGYTF. The chain links TRBV3-1 (or the pseudogene TRBV3-2) to TRBJ1-2, with 12 bases matching TRBD1. This CDR3 contains 14 residues. The ends lost 5 bases at V and 7 bases at J; junction bases unmatched: 5. Germline CDR1 reads LGHDT; CDR2 reads YNNKEL (reference sequence).